One sample yielded the 4 T cell receptor beta chains listed below, sequenced in a study of beta chain features in type 1 diabetes. The investigators reverse transcribed all of the isolated RNA, so they sequenced expressed TCRB transcripts. Clones were sequenced by immunoSEQ multiplex PCR, and TCRdb holds only the in-frame ones, with some missing. The sample lists about 700,000 clones, roughly 13% seen once, with 0.022% in the top ten. These receptors' targets are unknown. Study conclusions and caveats: All four CD4+ subsets of Type 1 diabetes patients contained TCRB CDR3s that were moderately but significantly shorter.

Sequencing was performed on naive CD4+ T cells from blood. The origin of the receptors is a man in his late teens or twenties with type 1 diabetes.

This clone appeared a few times. The genes are TRBV25-1 and TRBJ1-3; D unclear. With 6 bases removed from V and 0 bases from J, the gap between germline ends came to 9 bases. The V gene's germline CDR1 is MGHDK and CDR2 SYGVNS. The CDR3 runs 14 residues. CDR3 sequence reads: CASSHRLSGNTIYF. The CDR3 DNA reads as TGTGCCAGCAGCCATCGACTCTCTGGAAACACCATATATTTT.

This clone was seen only a few times. The CDR3 spells CASSQGLGGELFF. DNA for the CDR3: TGTGCCAGCAGTCAGGGGCTGGGCGGGGAGCTGTTTTTT. The chain links TRBV6-6 to TRBJ2-2, with a possible D match to TRBD1 (6 bases). CDR3 length: 13 amino acids. The germline V and J ends were trimmed by 5 bases and 7 bases, with 11 bases remaining between them. CDR1 is MNHNY, CDR2 SVGAGI, per germline (reference sequence).

The rearrangement joins TRBV7-9 to TRBJ1-2; D not certain. The CDR3 contains 11 residues. Trimming took off 10 bases at V and 8 bases at J, with 14 bases between the two ends. Looked up from germline, CDR1 is SEHNR and CDR2 is FQNEAQ (reference sequence). CDR3 sequence reads: CATSLTLGYTF. The CDR3 DNA reads as TGTGCCACCTCTTTGACCCTGGGCTACACCTTC.

The chain joins TRBV5-7 to TRBJ1-5; the D is unclear. TRBV5-7 is identified as an open reading frame with a role that is uncertain. This CDR3 comprises 14 residues. V shed 2 bases and J shed 5 bases, with 11 bases lying between them. In nucleotides, the CDR3 is TGTGCCAGCAGCTTTCAGGCCCCTTATCAGCCCCAGCATTTT. This gives the protein CASSFQAPYQPQHF.